A selection of T cell receptor beta chains follows, all from one sample in a study of control samples from healthy donors and cancer patients. The assay was immunoSEQ multiplex PCR, and TCRdb's table has in-frame clones only and misses some. The sample has 150,000 to 180,000 clones, about 93% seen once. Sequenced material: blood. The receptors come from a man between 50 and 59 years old in good health. The CDR3 runs from the conserved cysteine through the conserved F or W.

CASSPTSGSSYEQYF	TRBV18
CASSLGYGYYGYTF	TRBV28
CASSQVRGRRETQYF	TRBV3-1/TRBV3-2
CASSFARRYEQYF	TRBV6-2/TRBV6-3
CASRGQGDGNTIYF	TRBV28
CASSPQQETQYF	TRBV5-1
CASSLEANLWIDTQYF	TRBV5-1
CASSTTPTQAQYF	TRBV19
CATSEGTANSPLHF	TRBV24-1
CASSYTGMNTEAFF	TRBV6-5
CASLPRGLDYNEQFF	TRBV27
CASSPDRDGYGYTF	TRBV18
CAWSRTGSGTDTQYF	TRBV30
CASSEAMGTEAFF	TRBV6-1
CASSSDSLKRETQYF	TRBV5-5
CASSPQDRVGTEAFF	TRBV18
CASSQAGYNSPLHF	TRBV4-1
CASRNRGFYEQYF	TRBV28
CASSADDYGYTF	TRBV18
CASQNEPGHNQPQHF	TRBV5-1
CSASRQPRTYGYTF	TRBV20-1
CASRRTVDTEAFF	TRBV6-4
CASNRDRDNQPQHF	TRBV10-2
CASSPKQGVNTEAFF	TRBV7-9
CASRISGNQETQYF	TRBV5-1
CASSQLAGVTDTQYF	TRBV6-5
CSVEKGGRSEAFF	TRBV29-1
CASSYNMGYGQFF	TRBV6-5
CASSVGTTPGDTQYF	TRBV9
CASRRGQNLNQPQHF	TRBV6-5
CASSPSRGPQSPNEQFF	TRBV6-2/TRBV6-3
CASSPRVAYNEQFF	TRBV6-2/TRBV6-3
CASSALTNEKLFF	TRBV28
CASSPYRETQYF	TRBV5-6
CASSPETGHYGYTF	TRBV18
CASSLDMSEQYF	TRBV28
CASSLTSSGELFF	TRBV7-9
CASTTGSYNEQFF	TRBV27
CASTSASYEQYF	TRBV27
CASRVTGGQGYTF	TRBV28
CASKHLRDNYQPQHF	TRBV27
CASSLGLVGELFF	TRBV7-2
CASSLRQNTEAFF	TRBV5-1
CASSQDIRGYEQYF	TRBV4-1
CASSFRGGDTQYF	TRBV5-4
CASSVVGLAGYEQFF	TRBV9
CATSEATGTAAIGYTF	TRBV24-1
CASSRSGTSGRAYEQYF	TRBV3-1/TRBV3-2
CASSLTGLNTEAFF	TRBV6-5
CASRRDGENQPQHF	TRBV10-3
CASMGPGGYEQYF	TRBV12-3/TRBV12-4
CASSTKGIEKLFF	TRBV19
CATSDRLAGAYNEQFF	TRBV24-1
CASSQVLEQYF	TRBV14
CASSTGGASSPLHF	TRBV7-9
CASRFKTAGVYEQYF	TRBV19
CASSLDRRNEKLFF	TRBV3-1/TRBV3-2
CASSQESWGTGELFF	TRBV4-1
CATSREVAGGSYEQYF	TRBV15
CASSSRTRVGEAFF	TRBV3-1/TRBV3-2